These 30 T cell receptor beta chains were sequenced from one sample in a study of preoperative IRX-2 immunotherapy in early breast cancer. The assay was immunoSEQ multiplex PCR, and TCRdb's table has in-frame clones only and misses some. This table has 35,000 to 45,000 clones, around four fifths appearing once. Treatment defined: preoperative locoregional IRX-2 cytokine immunotherapy. The sequences come from lymph node tissue, collected after IRX-2 immunotherapy. These receptors were taken from a human donor with breast cancer.

The gene calls are TRBV11-3 and TRBJ1-5, with 10 bases that match TRBD1. CDR1 and CDR2 from the germline V gene are SGHNT and YENEEA. The CDR3 covers 16 residues. The V gene end was trimmed by 6 bases and the J gene end by 4 bases; junction bases not matched to a gene: 9. The CDR3, as DNA: TGTGCCAGCAGGCCGGGACAGGGGATACGGAATCAGCCCCAGCATTTT. It codes for CASRPGQGIRNQPQHF.

The chain recombines TRBV11-3 with TRBJ2-7, with a tentative D call TRBD1 (5 bases). Germline V gene lookup returns CDR1 SGHNT and CDR2 YENEEA. V was clipped by 5 bases and J by 1 base, with 15 bases between them. This CDR3 is 15 amino acids long. The CDR3 region is CASSPAGPGSYEQYF. The CDR3 coding sequence is TGTGCCAGCAGCCCTGCAGGGCCTGGGTCCTACGAGCAGTACTTC.

The CDR3 loop reads CASSGGVRVTEAFF. For the CDR3, the DNA is TGTGCCAGCAGCGGGGGAGTTCGGGTCACTGAAGCTTTCTTT. The V and J genes are TRBV7-7 and TRBJ1-1; D is possibly TRBD1 (5 bases). CDR3 length equals 14 residues. Deletions cut 5 bases from V and 4 bases from J, with 14 bases between. The germline gives CDR1 SSHAT, CDR2 FNYEAQ (reference sequence).

J is TRBJ1-2 and V is TRBV11-3; tentative D call: TRBD1 (5 bases). The CDR3 sequence is 15 residues long. Trimming pared 5 bases from V and 2 bases from J, leaving 15 bases between. Germline-derived CDR1 and CDR2 are SGHNT and YENEEA. The CDR3 protein is CASSLQGRANYGYTF. The CDR3 nucleotides are TGTGCCAGCAGCCTCCAGGGACGGGCGAACTATGGCTACACCTTC.

The CDR3, as DNA: TGTGCCACCAAAAAAAGAGAAGCTAACTATGGCTACACCTTC. It codes for CATKKREANYGYTF. This chain links TRBV15 with TRBJ1-2; D is unclear. Germline-derived CDR1 and CDR2 are LNHNV and YYDKDF (reference sequence). This CDR3 region has 14 residues. V lost 7 bases, J lost 0 bases, and 12 bases lay in between.

The rearrangement joins TRBV1 to TRBJ2-7; the table's D call, TRBD2, was not checked against the DNA. TRBV1 is reported as a pseudogene. CDR3 size: 14 residues. CDR3 protein: CASSLGLLIHEQYF. The CDR3 DNA reads TGCGCCAGCAGCCTAGGACTGCTTATCCACGAGCAGTACTTC.

This chain's CDR3 is CASSIEWGGGTTEAFF. Here the CDR3 DNA reads TGTGCCAGTAGTATAGAATGGGGAGGAGGAACAACTGAAGCTTTCTTT. The J gene is TRBJ1-1, the V gene TRBV19; D gene unclear. CDR1 and CDR2 (germline): LNHDA, SQIVND (reference sequence). The CDR3 runs 16 residues. The germline V and J ends were trimmed by 0 bases and 5 bases, with 16 bases remaining between them.

V gene TRBV7-1 combines with J gene TRBJ2-7; unclear D gene. TRBV7-1 is an ORF, and what it does is uncertain. The V and J ends lost 4 bases and 7 bases respectively, with 14 bases between them. This CDR3 comprises 13 residues. The CDR3 is CASSLAPSWEQYF. For the CDR3, the DNA is TGTGCCAGCAGCTTAGCCCCCAGCTGGGAGCAGTACTTC.

The V call is TRBV7-2, the J call TRBJ2-7, with D possibly being TRBD1 (6 bases). The CDR3 is 13 residues long. V was clipped by 5 bases and J by 0 bases, with 8 bases between them. The germline gives CDR1 SGHTA, CDR2 FQGNSA. CDR3 sequence (DNA): TGTGCCAGCAGCCCGGACAGCTCCTACGAGCAGTACTTC. It yields the protein CASSPDSSYEQYF.

V is TRBV6-8 and J is TRBJ1-1; D call uncertain. Germline V gene sequence: CDR1 MNHGY, CDR2 SAAAGT. The CDR3 length is 14 residues. V was clipped by 2 bases and J by 2 bases, with 9 bases between them. CDR3 bases: TGTGCCAGCAGTTACCAATCCCCCAACACTGAAGCTTTCTTT. Its protein product is CASSYQSPNTEAFF.

This chain uses TRBV11-3 with TRBJ1-1; weak D call: TRBD1 (5 bases). Deletions cut 4 bases from V and 0 bases from J, with 9 bases between. CDR1 and CDR2 from the germline V gene are SGHNT and YENEEA. The CDR3 is made up of 14 amino acids. The CDR3 DNA reads TGTGCCAGCAGCTCCAGGGAAATGAACACTGAAGCTTTCTTT. It specifies CASSSREMNTEAFF.

By sample fraction, this clone is medium-sized. The V and J genes are TRBV11-3 and TRBJ1-1; 10 bases agree with TRBD1. The CDR3 covers 16 residues. V was clipped by 2 bases and J by 4 bases; unmatched bases: 7. Germline CDR1 and CDR2: SGHNT and YENEEA. CDR3 bases: TGTGCCAGCAGCTTAAAAGCGACAGGGGGCATCACTGAAGCTTTCTTT. It specifies CASSLKATGGITEAFF.

The CDR3, as DNA: TGTGCCAGTAGCCGGTCAGCGGGGGAAACAGATACGCAGTATTTT. Its translation: CASSRSAGETDTQYF. V gene TRBV19 combines with J gene TRBJ2-3; 8 bases match TRBD2. Trimming cost V 6 bases and J 3 bases; bases outside gene matches: 8. The CDR3 has 15 residues. From germline, CDR1 is LNHDA and CDR2 SQIVND (reference sequence).

The chain is built from TRBV4-1 and TRBJ2-2, with D uncertain. V lost 2 bases and J lost 5, with 18 bases in between. The CDR3 has 17 residues. CDR1 and CDR2 (germline): MGHRA, YSYEKL. CDR3 in DNA: TGCGCCAGCAGCCAAACCCCTGGGTCCGGCCCAACCGGGGAGCTGTTTTTT. Translation: CASSQTPGSGPTGELFF.

This clone has just one count. The chain couples TRBV28 to TRBJ1-6, with unresolved D. Germline CDR1 is MDHEN and CDR2 is SYDVKM. There are 14 residues in the CDR3. V gave up 1 base and J gave up 7 bases, with 8 bases separating them. The CDR3 DNA sequence: TGTGCCAGCAGTTTATCTCGAAGGAATTCACCCCTCCACTTT. As protein: CASSLSRRNSPLHF.

This rearrangement joins TRBV23-1 to TRBJ1-1, with D possibly being TRBD1 (5 bases). TRBV23-1 is an ORF; its function is uncertain. CDR3 length: 13 residues. V lost 6 bases, J lost 7 bases, and 15 bases lay in between. CDR3 nucleotides: TGCGCCAGCAGCTTTAGGGGTTCGGATGAAGCTTTCTTT. Its translation is CASSFRGSDEAFF.

CDR3 coding DNA: TGCGCCAGCAGCCCCGGACAGGGCGAGGTTAGCTATGGCTACACCTTC. This encodes CASSPGQGEVSYGYTF. This rearrangement joins TRBV5-1 to TRBJ1-2; TRBD1 aligns across 8 bases. The ends lost 4 bases at V and 4 bases at J; junction bases unmatched: 12. CDR1 SGHRS and CDR2 YFSETQ come from the germline V gene. CDR3 length equals 16 residues. Full variable domain (rest looked up from reference TRBV5-1 and TRBJ1-2): KAGVTQTPRYLIKTRGQQVTLSCSPISGHRSVSWYQQTPGQGLQFLFEYFSETQRNKGNFPGRFSGRQFSNSRSEMNVSTLELGDSALYLCASSPGQGEVSYGYTFGSGTRLTVV.

The rearrangement links TRBV19 to TRBJ1-5, with a possible D match to TRBD1 (5 bases). This CDR3 has 16 residues. Germline CDR1 reads LNHDA; CDR2 reads SQIVND (reference sequence). The V and J ends lost 2 bases and 0 bases respectively, with 11 bases between them. Written as DNA, the CDR3 is TGTGCCAGTAGTATACTTGGGGGATATAGCAATCAGCCCCAGCATTTT. Its protein product is CASSILGGYSNQPQHF. The variable domain in full, with the rest retrieved from reference TRBV19 and TRBJ1-5, is DGGITQSPKYLFRKEGQNVTLSCEQNLNHDAMYWYRQDPGQGLRLIYYSQIVNDFQKGDIAEGYSVSREKKESFPLTVTSAQKNPTAFYLCASSILGGYSNQPQHFGDGTRLSIL.

This chain links TRBV6-8 with TRBJ2-5; possible D gene TRBD2, 6 bases. The germline V and J ends were trimmed by 6 bases and 1 base, with 9 bases remaining between them. Germline V gene sequence: CDR1 MNHGY, CDR2 SAAAGT. The CDR3 is 13 residues long. In DNA form, the CDR3 reads TGTGCCAGCAGGGGACTCTTCCAAGAGACCCAGTACTTC. Protein sequence: CASRGLFQETQYF.

In this sample, this clone turned up a few times. The J gene is TRBJ2-7, the V gene TRBV15; D unresolved. The ends were cut back, 0 bases at V and 4 bases at J, with 16 bases in the middle. The germline V gene has CDR1 LNHNV and CDR2 YYDKDF (reference sequence). CDR3 length: 16 residues. This chain's CDR3 is CATSRDEGSRRYEQYF. CDR3 bases: TGTGCCACCAGCAGAGATGAAGGTAGTCGGCGGTACGAGCAGTACTTC.

This clone turned up a few times. This rearrangement joins TRBV11-3 to TRBJ1-1; TRBD1 is a possible D gene (6 bases). Trimming took 4 bases from V and 1 from J, leaving 10 bases between them. The CDR3 loop spans 14 amino acids. Germline CDR1 and CDR2: SGHNT and YENEEA. CDR3 residues: CASSSGQTNTEAFF. CDR3 coding DNA: TGTGCCAGCAGCTCCGGACAGACGAACACTGAAGCTTTCTTT.

The chain couples TRBV9 to TRBJ1-5; D is perhaps TRBD1 (5 bases). Trimming removed 3 bases from V and 2 bases from J, with 12 bases in between. Germline-derived CDR1 and CDR2 are SGDLS and YYNGEE. The CDR3 extends over 15 amino acids. The CDR3 protein is CASSASGEGNQPQHF. Here the CDR3 DNA reads TGTGCCAGCAGCGCCTCGGGGGAAGGCAATCAGCCCCAGCATTTT. The whole variable domain, remainder taken from reference TRBV9 and TRBJ1-5, is DSGVTQTPKHLITATGQRVTLRCSPRSGDLSVYWYQQSLDQGLQFLIQYYNGEERAKGNILERFSAQQFPDLHSELNLSSLELGDSALYFCASSASGEGNQPQHFGDGTRLSIL.

The rearrangement uses TRBV11-3 and TRBJ2-1; D possibly uses TRBD1 or TRBD2 (6 bases each). With 2 bases removed from V and 2 bases from J, the gap between germline ends came to 10 bases. The CDR3 has 15 amino acids. CDR1 and CDR2 (germline): SGHNT, YENEEA. CDR3 region: CASSLKGGTYNEQFF. Written as DNA, the CDR3 is TGTGCCAGCAGCTTAAAGGGGGGTACCTACAATGAGCAGTTCTTC.

The V call is TRBV11-3, the J call TRBJ2-5; D unresolved. V was clipped by 4 bases and J by 2 bases, with 11 bases between them. This CDR3 comprises 14 residues. Germline CDR1 is SGHNT and CDR2 is YENEEA. This chain's CDR3 is CASSSPGIQETQYF. In DNA, the CDR3 is TGTGCCAGCAGCTCCCCGGGTATTCAAGAGACCCAGTACTTC.

This sequence joins TRBV29-1 and TRBJ1-1; D remains ambiguous. This CDR3 has 12 amino acids. Looked up from germline, CDR1 is SQVTM and CDR2 is ANQGSEA. Trimming removed 0 bases at V and 9 bases at J, with 11 bases between. The CDR3 nucleotides read TGCAGCGTTGAAGATATGGGCAGAAAAGCTTTCTTT. The encoded protein is CSVEDMGRKAFF. The full variable domain, with the rest looked up from reference TRBV29-1 and TRBJ1-1, is SAVISQKPSRDICQRGTSLTIQCQVDSQVTMMFWYRQQPGQSLTLIATANQGSEATYESGFVIDKFPISRPNLTFSTLTVSNMSPEDSSIYLCSVEDMGRKAFFGQGTRLTVV.

The chain joins TRBV5-1 to TRBJ1-2; the match to TRBD1 covers 9 bases. Germline V lookup: CDR1 SGHRS, CDR2 YFSETQ. The V segment lost 6 bases and the J segment 3 bases; nucleotides outside the gene matches: 12. This CDR3 has 16 residues. The CDR3 sequence: CASKEGYRGRDYGYTF. CDR3 nucleotide sequence: TGCGCCAGCAAGGAGGGTTACAGGGGGCGCGACTATGGCTACACCTTC. Based on the CDR3 plus reference TRBV5-1 and TRBJ1-2, the full variable domain is KAGVTQTPRYLIKTRGQQVTLSCSPISGHRSVSWYQQTPGQGLQFLFEYFSETQRNKGNFPGRFSGRQFSNSRSEMNVSTLELGDSALYLCASKEGYRGRDYGYTFGSGTRLTVV.

The chain links TRBV6-8 to TRBJ1-1; a weak D match, TRBD1 (6 bases). The V end was cut by 6 bases, the J end by 0 bases, with 11 bases between. CDR3 length: 14 residues. Germline V lookup: CDR1 MNHGY, CDR2 SAAAGT. CDR3 sequence reads: CASSPDRLNTEAFF. CDR3 nucleotide sequence: TGTGCCAGCAGCCCCGACAGGTTGAACACTGAAGCTTTCTTT.

In its sample, this clone was seen once. The rearrangement links TRBV30 to TRBJ1-4; D uncertain. The CDR3 runs to 14 residues. Germline V lookup: CDR1 GTSNPN, CDR2 SVGIG (reference sequence). V was clipped by 0 bases and J by 8 bases, with 13 bases between them. This CDR3 reads CAWSVFGDGEKLFF. CDR3 nucleotides: TGTGCCTGGAGTGTGTTTGGGGATGGGGAAAAACTGTTTTTT.

The V call is TRBV10-2, the J call TRBJ1-1; D remains ambiguous. V was pared by 4 bases and J by 0 bases, with 9 bases between. The CDR3 loop spans 14 amino acids. Looked up from germline, CDR1 is WSHSY and CDR2 is SAAADI. The CDR3: CASSVTDLNTEAFF. DNA of the CDR3: TGCGCCAGCAGTGTAACAGACTTGAACACTGAAGCTTTCTTT.

The chain combines TRBV6-8 with TRBJ1-1; no firm D call. The CDR3 is made up of 13 amino acids. V was trimmed by 5 bases and J by 0 bases, leaving 7 bases between them. Germline V CDR1 and CDR2: MNHGY, SAAAGT. The CDR3 is CASSTRMNTEAFF. The CDR3 DNA reads TGTGCCAGCAGTACAAGGATGAACACTGAAGCTTTCTTT.